Included here is one T cell receptor beta chain sequence, with context. Data came from immunoSEQ multiplex PCR; TCRdb stores just in-frame clones and leaves some out. The sample shows about 22,000 clones, around nine tenths of them seen only once. The CDR3 has 14 amino acids. The V end was cut by 5 bases, the J end by 7 bases, with 17 bases between. Germline CDR1 reads SEHNR; CDR2 reads FQNEAQ (reference sequence). This record belongs to a study of T cells in tumors and immune-related adverse events. The input for sequencing was lymph node tissue, taken from a patient treated with anti-PD-1 therapy. This sequence originates from a female donor with metastatic renal cell carcinoma. This sequence joins TRBV7-9 and TRBJ1-1; a possible D gene is TRBD1 (5 bases). The CDR3 sequence: CASSTRVSGGEAFF. The CDR3 coding sequence is TGTGCCAGCAGCACCAGGGTTAGTGGCGGTGAAGCTTTCTTT.